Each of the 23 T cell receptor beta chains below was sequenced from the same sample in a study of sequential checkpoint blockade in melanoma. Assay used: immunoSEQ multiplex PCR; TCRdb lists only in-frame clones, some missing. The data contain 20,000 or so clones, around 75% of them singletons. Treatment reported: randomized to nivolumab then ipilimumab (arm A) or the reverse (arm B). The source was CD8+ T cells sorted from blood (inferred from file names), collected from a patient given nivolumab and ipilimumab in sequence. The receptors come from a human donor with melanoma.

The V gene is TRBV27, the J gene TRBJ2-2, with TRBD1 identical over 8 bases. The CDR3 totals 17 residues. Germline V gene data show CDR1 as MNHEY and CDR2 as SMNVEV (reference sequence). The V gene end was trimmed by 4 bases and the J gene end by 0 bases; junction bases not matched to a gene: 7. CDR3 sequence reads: CASSSLGQGPNTGELFF. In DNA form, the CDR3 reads TGTGCCAGCAGTTCCCTTGGACAGGGCCCGAACACCGGGGAGCTGTTTTTT.

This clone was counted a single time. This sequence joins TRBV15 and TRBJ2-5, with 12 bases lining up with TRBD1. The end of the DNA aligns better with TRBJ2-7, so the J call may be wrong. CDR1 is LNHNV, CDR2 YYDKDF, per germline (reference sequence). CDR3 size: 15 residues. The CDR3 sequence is CATSTGQGASNEQYF. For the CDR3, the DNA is TGTGCCACCAGCACGGGACAGGGGGCCAGCAACGAGCAGTACTTC.

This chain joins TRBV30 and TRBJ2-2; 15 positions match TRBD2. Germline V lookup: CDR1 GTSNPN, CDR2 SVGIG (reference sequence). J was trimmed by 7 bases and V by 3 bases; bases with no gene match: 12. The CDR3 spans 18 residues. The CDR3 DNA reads TGTGCCTGGAGACTACCGACGGGACTAGCGGGAGGAATCGGGGAGCTGTTTTTT. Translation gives CAWRLPTGLAGGIGELFF.

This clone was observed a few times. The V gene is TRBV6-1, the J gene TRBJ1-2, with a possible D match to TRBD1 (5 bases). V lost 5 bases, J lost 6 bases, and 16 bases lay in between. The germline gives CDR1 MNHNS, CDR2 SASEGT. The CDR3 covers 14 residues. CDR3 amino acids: CASSWGPYRNGYTF. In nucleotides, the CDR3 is TGTGCCAGCAGTTGGGGCCCTTATAGGAATGGCTACACCTTC.

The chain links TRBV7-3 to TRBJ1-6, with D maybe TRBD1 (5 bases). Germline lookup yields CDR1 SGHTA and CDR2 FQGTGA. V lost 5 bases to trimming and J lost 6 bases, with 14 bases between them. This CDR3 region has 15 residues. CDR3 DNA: TGTGCCAGCAGCCATAAGGGTAGGGGTAATTCACCCCTCCACTTT. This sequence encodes CASSHKGRGNSPLHF.

The CDR3 sequence is CAWSGGQGFDEQFF. The CDR3 DNA follows: TGTGCCTGGAGTGGGGGACAGGGCTTTGATGAGCAGTTCTTC. The chain joins TRBV30 to TRBJ2-1; 9 bases match TRBD1. The V gene end was trimmed by 1 base and the J gene end by 8 bases; junction bases not matched to a gene: 6. CDR3 length: 14 amino acids. Germline CDR1 reads GTSNPN; CDR2 reads SVGIG (reference sequence). Using reference TRBV30 and TRBJ2-1 for the parts outside the CDR3, the full variable domain is SQTIHQWPATLVQPVGSPLSLECTVEGTSNPNLYWYRQAAGRGLQLLFYSVGIGQISSEVPQNLSASRPQDRQFILSSKKLLLSDSGFYLCAWSGGQGFDEQFFGPGTRLTVL.

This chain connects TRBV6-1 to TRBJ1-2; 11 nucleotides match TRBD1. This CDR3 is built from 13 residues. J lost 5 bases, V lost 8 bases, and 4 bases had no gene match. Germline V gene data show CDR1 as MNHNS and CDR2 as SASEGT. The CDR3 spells CASSGTGGYGYTF. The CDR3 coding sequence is TGTGCCAGCTCCGGGACAGGGGGATATGGCTACACCTTC.

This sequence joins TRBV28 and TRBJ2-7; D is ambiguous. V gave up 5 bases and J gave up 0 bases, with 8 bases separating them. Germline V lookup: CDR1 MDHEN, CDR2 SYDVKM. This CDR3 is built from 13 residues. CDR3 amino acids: CASSDISSYEQYF. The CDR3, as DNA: TGTGCCAGCAGTGATATTAGCTCCTACGAGCAGTACTTC.

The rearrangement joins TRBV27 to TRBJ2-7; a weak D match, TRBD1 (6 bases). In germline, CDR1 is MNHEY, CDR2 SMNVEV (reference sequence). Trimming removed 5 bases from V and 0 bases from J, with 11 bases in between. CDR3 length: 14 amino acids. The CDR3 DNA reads TGTGCCAGCAGTGGACAGCCGAGCTCCTACGAGCAGTACTTC. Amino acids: CASSGQPSSYEQYF.

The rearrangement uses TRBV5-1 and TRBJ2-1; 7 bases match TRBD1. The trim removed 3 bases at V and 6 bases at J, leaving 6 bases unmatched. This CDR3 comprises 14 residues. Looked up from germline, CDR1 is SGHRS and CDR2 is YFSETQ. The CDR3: CASSSYDRANEQFF. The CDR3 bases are TGCGCCAGCAGCTCCTATGACAGGGCCAATGAGCAGTTCTTC.

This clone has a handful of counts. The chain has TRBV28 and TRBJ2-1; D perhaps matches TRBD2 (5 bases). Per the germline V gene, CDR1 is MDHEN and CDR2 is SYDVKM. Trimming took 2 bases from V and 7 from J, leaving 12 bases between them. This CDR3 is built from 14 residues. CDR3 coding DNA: TGTGCCAGCAGTTTAACGCCTACGGGGAATGAGCAGTTCTTC. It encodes CASSLTPTGNEQFF.

The DNA of the CDR3 is TGTGCCAGCAGCTTAGTGGGGACTAGCGTTTACGAGCAGTACTTC. This gives the protein CASSLVGTSVYEQYF. The rearrangement links TRBV7-8 to TRBJ2-5, with 10 bases fitting TRBD2. The end of the DNA fits TRBJ2-7 better, so the J call may be wrong. From germline, CDR1 is SGHVS and CDR2 FQNEAQ. This CDR3 spans 15 amino acids.

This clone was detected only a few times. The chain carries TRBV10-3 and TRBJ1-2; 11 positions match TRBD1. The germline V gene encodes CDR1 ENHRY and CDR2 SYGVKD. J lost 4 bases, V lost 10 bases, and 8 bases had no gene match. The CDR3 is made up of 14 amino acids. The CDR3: CASGRTGGSYGYTF. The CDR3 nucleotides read TGTGCCAGCGGAAGGACAGGGGGCAGCTATGGCTACACCTTC.

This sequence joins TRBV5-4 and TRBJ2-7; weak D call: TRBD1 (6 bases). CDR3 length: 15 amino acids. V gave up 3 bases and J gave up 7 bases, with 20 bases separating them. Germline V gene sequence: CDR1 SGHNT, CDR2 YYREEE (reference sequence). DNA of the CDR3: TGTGCCAGCAGCTGGGGGCCAGCCGAGGCATGGGAGCAGTACTTC. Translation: CASSWGPAEAWEQYF.

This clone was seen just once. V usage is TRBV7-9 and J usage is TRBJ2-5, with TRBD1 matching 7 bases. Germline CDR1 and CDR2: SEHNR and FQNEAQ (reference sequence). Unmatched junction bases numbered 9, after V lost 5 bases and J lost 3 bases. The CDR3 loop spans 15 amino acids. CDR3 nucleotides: TGTGCCAGCAGCATCCGACAGGGACGGAAAGAGACCCAGTACTTC. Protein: CASSIRQGRKETQYF.

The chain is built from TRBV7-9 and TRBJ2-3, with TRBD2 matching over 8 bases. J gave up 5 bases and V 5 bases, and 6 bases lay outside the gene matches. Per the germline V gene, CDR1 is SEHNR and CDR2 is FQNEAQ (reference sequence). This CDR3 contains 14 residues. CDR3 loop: CASSPPGLVDTQYF. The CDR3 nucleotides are TGTGCCAGCAGCCCTCCGGGACTAGTAGATACGCAGTATTTT.

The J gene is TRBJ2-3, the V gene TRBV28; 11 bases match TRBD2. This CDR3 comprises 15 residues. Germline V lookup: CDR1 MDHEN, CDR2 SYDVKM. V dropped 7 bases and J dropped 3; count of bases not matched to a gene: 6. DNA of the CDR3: TGTGCCAGCAATCAACTAGCGGGAGAAACAGATACGCAGTATTTT. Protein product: CASNQLAGETDTQYF.

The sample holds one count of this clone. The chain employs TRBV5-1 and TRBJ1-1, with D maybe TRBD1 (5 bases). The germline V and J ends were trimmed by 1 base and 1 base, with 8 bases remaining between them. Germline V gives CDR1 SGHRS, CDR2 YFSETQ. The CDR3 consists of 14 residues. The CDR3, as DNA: TGCGCCAGCAGCTTGCTGGGGCCGAACACTGAAGCTTTCTTT. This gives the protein CASSLLGPNTEAFF.

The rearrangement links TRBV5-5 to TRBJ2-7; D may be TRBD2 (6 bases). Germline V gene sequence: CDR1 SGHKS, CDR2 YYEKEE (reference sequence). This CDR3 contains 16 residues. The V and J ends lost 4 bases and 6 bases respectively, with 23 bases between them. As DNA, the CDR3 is TGTGCCAGCAGCCCCGATAGGGCGGGGCTGGTCGGCGAGCAGTACTTC. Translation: CASSPDRAGLVGEQYF.

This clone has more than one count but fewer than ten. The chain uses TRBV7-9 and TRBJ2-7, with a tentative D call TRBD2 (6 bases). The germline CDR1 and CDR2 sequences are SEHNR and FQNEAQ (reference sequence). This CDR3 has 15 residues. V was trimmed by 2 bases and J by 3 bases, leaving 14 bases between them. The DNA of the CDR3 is TGTGCCAGCAGCTTAACGGGAGAGGGATTCTACGAGCAGTACTTC. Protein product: CASSLTGEGFYEQYF.

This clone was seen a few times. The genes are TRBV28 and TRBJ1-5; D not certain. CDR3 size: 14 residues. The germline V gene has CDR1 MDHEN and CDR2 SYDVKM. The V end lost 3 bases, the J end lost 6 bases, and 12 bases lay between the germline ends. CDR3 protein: CASSFAGGGQPQHF. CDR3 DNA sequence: TGTGCCAGCAGTTTTGCAGGTGGAGGTCAGCCCCAGCATTTT.

This CDR3 is CASSEVEVYEQYF. CDR3 bases: TGTGCCAGCAGTGAAGTGGAGGTCTACGAGCAGTACTTC. The chain combines TRBV2 with TRBJ2-7; a possible D gene is TRBD2 (5 bases). Germline CDR1 and CDR2: SNHLY and FYNNEI. The V and J ends lost 1 base and 3 bases respectively, with 7 bases between them. This CDR3 has 13 residues. Looking up the rest from reference TRBV2 and TRBJ2-7 gives the full variable domain: EPEVTQTPSHQVTQMGQEVILRCVPISNHLYFYWYRQILGQKVEFLVSFYNNEISEKSEIFDDQFSVERPDGSNFTLKIRSTKLEDSAMYFCASSEVEVYEQYFGPGTRLTVT.

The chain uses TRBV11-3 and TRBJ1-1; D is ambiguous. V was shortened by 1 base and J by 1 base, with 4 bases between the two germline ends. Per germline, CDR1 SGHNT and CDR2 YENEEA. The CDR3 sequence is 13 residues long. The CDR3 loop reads CASSLGGNTEAFF. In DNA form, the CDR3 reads TGTGCCAGCAGCTTAGGCGGGAACACTGAAGCTTTCTTT.